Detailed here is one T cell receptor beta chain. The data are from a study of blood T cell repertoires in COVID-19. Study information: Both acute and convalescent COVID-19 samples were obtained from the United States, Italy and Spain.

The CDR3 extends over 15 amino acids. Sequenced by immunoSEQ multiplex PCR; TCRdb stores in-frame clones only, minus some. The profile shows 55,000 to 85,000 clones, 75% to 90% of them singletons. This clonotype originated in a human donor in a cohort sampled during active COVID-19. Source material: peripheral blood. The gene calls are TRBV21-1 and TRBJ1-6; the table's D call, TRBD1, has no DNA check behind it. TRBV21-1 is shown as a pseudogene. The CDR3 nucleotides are TGTGCCAGCAGCAAAGGGGACAGGGGGGATTCACCCCTCCACTTT. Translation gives CASSKGDRGDSPLHF.